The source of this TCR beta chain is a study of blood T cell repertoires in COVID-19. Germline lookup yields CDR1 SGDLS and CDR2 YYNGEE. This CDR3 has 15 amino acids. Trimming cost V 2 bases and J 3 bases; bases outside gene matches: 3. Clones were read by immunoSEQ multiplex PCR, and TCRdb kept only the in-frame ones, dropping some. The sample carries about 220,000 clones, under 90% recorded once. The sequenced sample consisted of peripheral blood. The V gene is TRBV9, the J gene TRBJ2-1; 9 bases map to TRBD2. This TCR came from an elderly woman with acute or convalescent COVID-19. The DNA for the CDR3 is TGTGCCAGCAGCGTTGGCGGGGGGGTCTACAATGAGCAGTTCTTC. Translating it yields CASSVGGGVYNEQFF. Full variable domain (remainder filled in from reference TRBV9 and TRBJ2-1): DSGVTQTPKHLITATGQRVTLRCSPRSGDLSVYWYQQSLDQGLQFLIQYYNGEERAKGNILERFSAQQFPDLHSELNLSSLELGDSALYFCASSVGGGVYNEQFFGPGTRLTVL.